What follows is one T cell receptor (beta chain) and its context. Its target is unknown. These data are taken from a study of siplizumab effects on memory and regulatory T cells. General study points: No assignable naive or memory phenotype existed for roughly 80-96% of proliferating CD4+ or CD8+ clones. Apparently key alloresponse contributors, naive T cells also seemed more diverse than memory cells. Confirmation that proliferating Tregs from siplizumab cultures had suppressive function was not obtained. Unstimulated subset assignment was obtained for only a minor fraction of alloreactive clones.

Here immunoSEQ multiplex PCR was the method, and the copy in TCRdb shows in-frame clones only, minus some. The sample has more than 85,000 clones, about 92% seen once. Germline values: CDR1 SGHTA, CDR2 FQGNSA. The CDR3 spans 13 residues. V was trimmed by 1 base and J by 1 base, leaving 4 bases between them. The sequenced sample consisted of CD4+ T cells sorted from blood. The clonotype originates from a human donor in good health. The chain carries TRBV7-2 and TRBJ1-1, with no clear D. CDR3 nucleotides: TGTGCCAGCAGCTTAGATTCGAACACTGAAGCTTTCTTT. Its protein product is CASSLDSNTEAFF.